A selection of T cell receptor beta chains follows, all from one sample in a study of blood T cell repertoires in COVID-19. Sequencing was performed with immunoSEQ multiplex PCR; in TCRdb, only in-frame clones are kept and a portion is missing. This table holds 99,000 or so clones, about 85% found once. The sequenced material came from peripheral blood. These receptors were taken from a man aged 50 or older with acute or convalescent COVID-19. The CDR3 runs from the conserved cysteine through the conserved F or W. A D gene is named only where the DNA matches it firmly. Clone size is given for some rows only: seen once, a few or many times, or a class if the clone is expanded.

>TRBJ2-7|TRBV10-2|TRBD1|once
CASRDRNPGQGFLYEQYF
TGCGCCAGCAGAGACCGAAACCCGGGACAGGGGTTTCTCTACGAGCAGTACTTC
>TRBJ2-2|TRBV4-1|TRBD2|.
CASNLRREGRGTGELFF
TGCGCCAGCAACCTGCGTAGGGAGGGTCGGGGCACCGGGGAGCTGTTTTTT
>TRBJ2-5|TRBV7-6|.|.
CASSPSRRTRETQYF
TGTGCCAGCAGCCCCAGCCGGAGAACCCGAGAGACCCAGTACTTC
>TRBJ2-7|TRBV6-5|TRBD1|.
CASSYPPGQGYYEQYF
TGTGCCAGCAGTTACCCGCCGGGACAGGGGTACTACGAGCAGTACTTC
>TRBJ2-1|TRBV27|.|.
CASSLTNKRVGVAYNEQFF
TGTGCCAGCAGTTTAACCAACAAAAGAGTCGGGGTAGCCTACAATGAGCAGTTCTTC
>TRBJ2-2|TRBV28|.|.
CASSSGHLNTGELFF
TGTGCCAGCAGTTCCGGACACTTGAACACCGGGGAGCTGTTTTTT
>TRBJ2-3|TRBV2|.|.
CASITGTPSTDTQYF
TGTGCCAGCATTACCGGGACACCTAGCACAGATACGCAGTATTTT
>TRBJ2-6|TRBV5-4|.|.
CASSLVGQGYSGANVLTF
TGTGCCAGCAGCTTGGTGGGCCAGGGCTACTCTGGGGCCAACGTCCTGACTTTC
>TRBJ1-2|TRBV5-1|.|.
CASTMTGANYGYTF
TGCGCCAGCACAATGACGGGTGCTAACTATGGCTACACCTTC
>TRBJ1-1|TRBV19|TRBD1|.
CASSTGTGRVNTEAFF
TGTGCCAGTAGTACAGGGACAGGGAGGGTGAACACTGAAGCTTTCTTT
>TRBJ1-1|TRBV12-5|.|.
CASGRDRLEFF
TGTGCTAGTGGTCGAGACAGACTTGAGTTCTTT
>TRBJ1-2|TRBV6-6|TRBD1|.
CASSYFDRGGYGYTF
TGTGCCAGCAGTTACTTCGACAGGGGAGGCTATGGCTACACCTTC
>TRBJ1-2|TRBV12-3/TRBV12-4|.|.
CASSVGTPYGYTF
TGTGCCTCCTCCGTGGGGACACCTTATGGCTACACCTTC
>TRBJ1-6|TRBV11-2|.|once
CASSLDLRDSPLHF
TGTGCCAGCAGCTTAGATCTCAGGGATTCACCCCTCCACTTT
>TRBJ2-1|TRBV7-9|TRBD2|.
CASSLPTRTSGSYNEQFF
TGTGCCAGCAGCTTACCGACCAGGACTAGCGGGAGCTACAATGAGCAGTTCTTC
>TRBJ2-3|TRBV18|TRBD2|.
CASSGLAGGEDTQYF
TGTGCCAGCTCGGGACTAGCGGGAGGTGAAGATACGCAGTATTTT
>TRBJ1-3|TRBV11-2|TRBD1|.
CASSLGQGASGNTIYF
TGTGCCAGCAGCCTCGGACAGGGGGCTTCTGGAAACACCATATATTTT
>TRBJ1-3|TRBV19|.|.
CASSARDTLPGNTIYF
TGTGCCAGTTCTGCCCGGGACACCCTCCCTGGAAACACCATATATTTT
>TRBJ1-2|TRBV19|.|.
CASSISLAGHGYTF
TGTGCCAGTAGTATAAGCTTGGCAGGCCATGGCTACACCTTC
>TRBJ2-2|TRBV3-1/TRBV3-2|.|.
CASSQGSTGGDTGELFF
TGTGCCAGCAGCCAAGGAAGTACAGGGGGGGACACCGGGGAGCTGTTTTTT
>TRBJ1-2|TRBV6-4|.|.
CASSKGEGGYTF
TGTGCCAGCAGCAAAGGAGAAGGTGGCTACACCTTC
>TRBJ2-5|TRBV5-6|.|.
CASSWWAGQETQYF
TGTGCCAGCAGCTGGTGGGCGGGGCAAGAGACCCAGTACTTC
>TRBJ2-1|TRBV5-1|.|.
CASQYSGSNDNEQFF
TGCGCCAGCCAATACTCGGGTAGTAACGACAATGAGCAGTTCTTC
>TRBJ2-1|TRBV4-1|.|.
CASSQERRDNEQFF
TGCGCCAGCAGCCAAGAGAGGCGGGACAATGAGCAGTTCTTC
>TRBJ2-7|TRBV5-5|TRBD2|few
CASSPGLAGEFHEQYF
TGTGCCAGCAGCCCGGGACTAGCGGGAGAATTCCACGAGCAGTACTTC
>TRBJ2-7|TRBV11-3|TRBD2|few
CASSLSGTSLRYEQYF
TGTGCCAGCAGCTTATCCGGGACTAGTCTTAGATACGAGCAGTACTTC
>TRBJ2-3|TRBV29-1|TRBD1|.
CSVGQGAITDTQYF
TGCAGCGTAGGACAGGGGGCTATTACAGATACGCAGTATTTT
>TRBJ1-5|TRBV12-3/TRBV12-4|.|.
CASSLGGPQHF
TGTGCCAGCAGCCTGGGGGGGCCCCAGCATTTT
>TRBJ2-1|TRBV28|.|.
CASSLLGNSWGHSSYNEQFF
TGTGCCAGCAGTTTATTGGGAAACTCATGGGGGCATAGTTCCTACAATGAGCAGTTCTTC